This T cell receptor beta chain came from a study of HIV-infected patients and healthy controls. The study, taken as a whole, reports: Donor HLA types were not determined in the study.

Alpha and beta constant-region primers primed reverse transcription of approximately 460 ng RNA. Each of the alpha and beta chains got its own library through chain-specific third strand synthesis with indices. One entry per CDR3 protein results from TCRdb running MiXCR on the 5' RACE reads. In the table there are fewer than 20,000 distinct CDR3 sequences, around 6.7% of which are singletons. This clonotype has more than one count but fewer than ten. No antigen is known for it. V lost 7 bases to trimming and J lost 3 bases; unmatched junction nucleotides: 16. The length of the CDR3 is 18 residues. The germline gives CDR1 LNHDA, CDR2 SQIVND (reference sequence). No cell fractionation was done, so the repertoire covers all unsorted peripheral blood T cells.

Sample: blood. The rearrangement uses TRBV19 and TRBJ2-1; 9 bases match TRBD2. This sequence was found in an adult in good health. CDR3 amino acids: CASNYRGSGRIRYNEQFF. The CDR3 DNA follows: TGTGCCAGTAATTACCGGGGAAGCGGGAGGATCCGCTACAATGAGCAGTTCTTC.